Following are 31 T cell receptor delta chains from one sample sequenced in a study of Vδ1+ human thymocytes. Extracted RNA was reverse transcribed into cDNA. CDR3 amplicons came from multiplex PCR with pooled V-gene forward and constant-region reverse primers. TCRdb reprocessed the multiplex PCR reads through CATT. This table holds more than 25,000 delta-chain clones, roughly 6.7% found once. Which antigens these TCRs recognize remains unknown. Points from the study as a whole: In the thymus, TRG and TRD repertoires looked highly polyclonal with Gaussian CDR3 lengths.

The sample taken for sequencing was Vdelta1+ gamma-delta thymocytes from the thymus. This sample's subset: FACS-sorted CD3+ TCRalphabeta- TCRVdelta1+ TCRVdelta2- thymocytes. The receptors were sampled from a girl less than two years old who had congenital heart surgery.

This clone turned up a few times. This chain connects TRDV1 to TRDJ1; 9 bases fit TRDD3. CDR1 is TSWWSYY and CDR2 is QGS in the germline V gene. V trimming: 3 bases; J trimming: 4 bases; junction bases outside the gene matches: 18. The CDR3 extends over 19 amino acids. The CDR3 DNA is TGTGCTCTTGGGGACCCCGAGTGGGTTCTTCTGGGGGATCGCGATAAACTCATCTTT. It is translated as CALGDPEWVLLGDRDKLIF.

The chain joins TRDV1 to TRDJ1; 8 bases fit TRDD3. Looked up from germline, CDR1 is TSWWSYY and CDR2 is QGS. The trim removed 4 bases at V and 0 bases at J, leaving 19 bases unmatched. The CDR3 runs to 20 residues. CDR3 loop: CALGVPRPRPWGTYTDKLIF. CDR3 sequence (DNA): TGTGCTCTTGGGGTCCCACGTCCCCGACCCTGGGGGACCTACACCGATAAACTCATCTTT.

The J gene was recorded as TRDJ1; no V gene was called; TRDD3 is the table's D call, not checked against the DNA. The CDR3 runs 19 residues. In DNA, the CDR3 is TGTGCTCTTGGGGAACTCCCAGGTCCTACTCCTACTGGGACCGATAAACTCATCTTT. It encodes CALGELPGPTPTGTDKLIF.

This clone has more than one count but fewer than ten. V is TRDV1 and J is TRDJ1, with D tentatively TRDD2 (5 bases). With 0 bases removed from V and 1 base from J, the gap between germline ends came to 24 bases. Germline V CDR1 and CDR2: TSWWSYY, QGS. The CDR3 length is 20 residues. The CDR3 protein is CALGELPPSPLFSFTDKLIF. In nucleotides, the CDR3 is TGTGCTCTTGGGGAACTGCCGCCTTCTCCGCTTTTCTCTTTCACCGATAAACTCATCTTT.

This clone was observed a handful of times. One junction end does not reproduce the germline sequence, and a read error may be involved. The same CDR3 arises from other DNA sequences in this sample as well. The chain couples TRDV1 to TRDJ1, with TRDD3 identical over 12 bases. In germline, CDR1 is TSWWSYY, CDR2 QGS. The CDR3 runs to 23 residues. This CDR3 is CALGEGSSVSPVLGDTPTDKLIF. As DNA, the CDR3 is TGTGCTCTTGGGGAAGGTAGCTCAGTGAGTCCCGTACTGGGGGATACCCCCACCGATAAGCTCATCTTT.

This clone was detected only a few times. This chain connects TRDV1 to TRDJ1; 10 nucleotides line up with TRDD3. This CDR3 has 19 amino acids. Germline CDR1 and CDR2: TSWWSYY and QGS. Germline trimming cut 2 bases from V and 0 bases from J; bases unmatched to any gene: 12. The DNA of the CDR3 is TGTGCTCTTGGGGAAACTGCTACGATACTGGGGGATTACACCGATAAACTCATCTTT. Protein: CALGETATILGDYTDKLIF.

This clone is labeled medium-sized. The genes are TRDV2 and TRDJ2; tentative D call: TRDD3 (5 bases). The CDR3 spans 13 residues. CDR1 and CDR2 (germline): GEAIGNYY, EKD. V was clipped by 0 bases and J by 4 bases, with 5 bases between them. CDR3 bases: TGTGCCTGTGACACCTGGGGGACAGCACAACTCTTCTTT. This translates into CACDTWGTAQLFF.

V and J are TRDV1 and TRDJ1; D is undetermined. The CDR3 is 14 residues long. Germline assignment: CDR1 TSWWSYY and CDR2 QGS. Trimming removed 3 bases at V and 0 bases at J, with 8 bases between. DNA of the CDR3: TGTGCTCTTGGGGAGTCCCTCTACACCGATAAACTCATCTTT. This sequence encodes CALGESLYTDKLIF.

This chain links TRDV1 with TRDJ1; D unclear. Trimming cost V 3 bases and J 3 bases, with 14 bases left between them. This CDR3 is 15 amino acids long. From germline, CDR1 is TSWWSYY and CDR2 QGS. The CDR3 loop reads CALGDPSHAADKLIF. Written as DNA, the CDR3 is TGTGCTCTTGGGGACCCCTCCCACGCCGCCGATAAACTCATCTTT.

This rearrangement joins TRDV1 to TRDJ1; the match to TRDD3 covers 11 bases. Unmatched junction bases numbered 21, after V lost 3 bases and J lost 0 bases. CDR3 length: 22 residues. The germline V gene has CDR1 TSWWSYY and CDR2 QGS. The CDR3 DNA reads as TGTGCTCTTGGGGAGTACAGCTTCCTACTCTGGGGGATACACCAGTACACCGATAAACTCATCTTT. This gives the protein CALGEYSFLLWGIHQYTDKLIF.

By share, this clone ranks as medium-sized. The chain employs TRDV2 and TRDJ1, with no clear D. Germline loops: CDR1 GEAIGNYY, CDR2 EKD. Trimming took off 7 bases at V and 0 bases at J, with 26 bases between the two ends. CDR3 length: 18 amino acids. The CDR3 coding sequence is TGTGCCTGGGCGGTAAGGGACCCACACGCATCGTACACCGATAAACTCATCTTT. Translated, it gives CAWAVRDPHASYTDKLIF.

This clone turned up a few times. V usage is TRDV1 and J usage is TRDJ1, with D tentatively TRDD2 (7 bases). With 4 bases removed from V and 7 bases from J, the gap between germline ends came to 22 bases. The CDR3 is 16 amino acids. Germline-derived CDR1 and CDR2 are TSWWSYY and QGS. The CDR3 loop reads CALGGLPFPGVPKLIF. CDR3 nucleotide sequence: TGTGCTCTTGGGGGCCTTCCTTTCCCTGGGGTACCTAAACTCATCTTT.

There are a few counts of this clone. V gene TRDV1 combines with J gene TRDJ1; 8 bases fit TRDD3. This CDR3 is built from 25 residues. Germline values: CDR1 TSWWSYY, CDR2 QGS. V shed 3 bases, J shed 1 base, and the junction held 34 bases outside the gene matches. The CDR3 is CALGDPRHPPSAGEGYAALTDKLIF. CDR3 bases: TGTGCTCTTGGGGACCCTCGGCATCCCCCTAGTGCCGGCGAGGGATACGCTGCGCTCACCGATAAACTCATCTTT.

This clone was seen more than once but under ten times. V and J are TRDV1 and TRDJ1; 9 bases are shared with TRDD3. The germline gives CDR1 TSWWSYY, CDR2 QGS. CDR3 length: 21 residues. The ends lost 5 bases at V and 0 bases at J; junction bases unmatched: 22. The CDR3 region is CALGSRPTSFYWGTYTDKLIF. The DNA of the CDR3 is TGTGCTCTTGGGTCCCGCCCCACTTCCTTTTACTGGGGGACATACACCGATAAACTCATCTTT.

This clone came up a few times. The chain couples TRDV1 to TRDJ1; the match to TRDD3 covers 9 bases. The length of the CDR3 is 21 residues. Germline CDR1 reads TSWWSYY; CDR2 reads QGS. The junction had 19 bases not matched to a gene; V was cut back by 2 bases and J by 0 bases. CDR3 region: CALGEMLRLGGGYPHTDKLIF. Here the CDR3 DNA reads TGTGCTCTTGGGGAAATGCTACGGCTCGGGGGGGGATACCCTCACACCGATAAACTCATCTTT.

For the J gene the call is TRDJ1; the V gene lacks a call; TRDD3, as called in the table, went unchecked against the DNA. CDR3 size: 19 residues. CDR3 loop: CALGGIPTGGYAPRYKLIF. CDR3 nucleotides: TGTGCTCTTGGGGGCATTCCGACTGGGGGATACGCCCCGCGATATAAACTCATCTTT.

Concerning this clone itself: At the DNA level, this CDR3 is encoded by other sequences in the same sample as well. The chain couples TRAV29/DV5 to TRDJ1; 12 bases are shared with TRDD3. The ends lost 0 bases at V and 3 bases at J; junction bases unmatched: 9. Germline CDR1 and CDR2: NSMFDY and ISSIKDK. The CDR3 is 17 amino acids. The CDR3 DNA follows: TGTGCAGCAAGCGCGGCTGGGGGATACGCAAATGCCGATAAACTCATCTTT. Translated, it gives CAASAAGGYANADKLIF.

V and J are TRDV1 and TRDJ1; tentative D call: TRDD2 (6 bases). The V and J ends lost 4 bases and 1 base respectively, with 31 bases between them. The CDR3 spans 21 residues. The germline gives CDR1 TSWWSYY, CDR2 QGS. This CDR3 is CALGVNPEYFLWPPLTDKLIF. DNA for the CDR3: TGTGCTCTTGGGGTTAACCCCGAATACTTCCTTTGGCCCCCGCTCACCGATAAACTCATCTTT.

This chain uses TRDV1 with TRDJ1; D may be TRDD3 (5 bases). The ends were cut back, 1 base at V and 0 bases at J, with 12 bases in the middle. This CDR3 region has 16 residues. Germline CDR1 is TSWWSYY and CDR2 is QGS. In DNA, the CDR3 is TGTGCTCTTGGGGAACCCGCCCGGGGGTACACCGATAAACTCATCTTT. Its protein is CALGEPARGYTDKLIF.

The chain recombines TRDV1 with TRDJ1; TRDD3 aligns across 12 bases. V was pared by 0 bases and J by 0 bases, with 29 bases of the junction left unmatched. Germline V gene data show CDR1 as TSWWSYY and CDR2 as QGS. The CDR3 runs 26 residues. The CDR3 DNA reads TGTGCTCTTGGGGAACTACCAGCCTACACTCATGTCACTGGGGGATACTGGAAAAGTCACACCGATAAACTCATCTTT. This gives the protein CALGELPAYTHVTGGYWKSHTDKLIF.

Sample share makes this clone medium-sized. This chain links TRDV2 with TRDJ4; 11 bases are shared with TRDD3. CDR1 GEAIGNYY and CDR2 EKD come from the germline V gene. V lost 4 bases and J lost 0; bases outside the gene matches: 12. This CDR3 contains 17 residues. The CDR3 sequence is CACDPSLGDKGPRPLIF. CDR3 nucleotides: TGTGCCTGTGATCCCTCACTGGGGGATAAGGGACCCAGACCCCTGATCTTT.

This sequence joins TRDV1 and TRDJ1; 8 nucleotides align to TRDD3. Trimming took 1 base from V and 7 from J; bases not matched to a gene: 26. The CDR3 extends over 21 amino acids. Per the germline V gene, CDR1 is TSWWSYY and CDR2 is QGS. CDR3 region: CALGEHDIAPTRLGGGGKLIF. In DNA, the CDR3 is TGTGCTCTTGGGGAACACGATATTGCCCCTACCCGACTGGGGGGCGGGGGTAAACTCATCTTT.

V is TRDV1 and J is TRDJ1; D is perhaps TRDD3 (5 bases). The CDR3 extends over 22 amino acids. Trimming cost V 0 bases and J 0 bases, with 29 bases left between them. The germline V gene encodes CDR1 TSWWSYY and CDR2 QGS. CDR3 sequence reads: CALGELFTAQREDSRYTDKLIF. CDR3 bases: TGTGCTCTTGGGGAACTTTTCACGGCACAGCGCGAGGATAGCCGGTACACCGATAAACTCATCTTT.

The rearrangement links TRDV1 to TRDJ1, with 8 bases aligning to TRDD3. The CDR3 sequence is 17 residues long. Germline CDR1 and CDR2: TSWWSYY and QGS. J lost 0 bases, V lost 1 base, and 7 bases had no gene match. This CDR3 is CALGEPSWGSYTDKLIF. Written as DNA, the CDR3 is TGTGCTCTTGGGGAACCATCCTGGGGGAGTTACACCGATAAACTCATCTTT.

This clone has only a few counts. The chain combines TRDV1 with TRDJ1; the D is unclear. The length of the CDR3 is 15 residues. From germline, CDR1 is TSWWSYY and CDR2 QGS. Trimming left V 5 bases short and J 5 bases short, with 18 bases between. In DNA, the CDR3 is TGTGCTCTTGGGTTAAACTACGAGTTTGCGGATAAACTCATCTTT. This translates into CALGLNYEFADKLIF.

This clone was counted only a few times. The genes are TRDV1 and TRDJ1, with TRDD3 identical over 12 bases. The J segment lost 3 bases and the V segment lost 3 bases, leaving 26 bases of the junction unmatched. Germline V lookup: CDR1 TSWWSYY, CDR2 QGS. The length of the CDR3 is 23 residues. The CDR3 nucleotides are TGTGCTCTTGGGGAGTCCCCCTTGTCTCATAATTCTACTGGGGGATACAAGGCCGATAAACTCATCTTT. This translates into CALGESPLSHNSTGGYKADKLIF.

This clone has more than one count but fewer than ten. The rearrangement joins TRDV1 to TRDJ1; D is unresolved. The V end lost 2 bases, the J end lost 2 bases, and 9 bases lay between the germline ends. The CDR3 runs to 14 residues. CDR1 is TSWWSYY, CDR2 QGS, per germline. The CDR3 loop is CALGEAGSTDKLIF. The DNA of the CDR3 is TGTGCTCTTGGGGAAGCAGGGTCAACCGATAAACTCATCTTT.

A few counts support this clone. The junction does not match germline at one end; this may be a read error. The rearrangement joins TRDV1 to TRDJ1, with D perhaps matching TRDD3 (5 bases). CDR1 TSWWSYY and CDR2 QGS come from the germline V gene. The CDR3 sequence is 11 residues long. The CDR3 here is CALGGKNKLIF. The CDR3 DNA reads as TGTGCTCTCGGGGGTAAGAATAAACTCATCTTT.

This clone showed up just a few times. The chain is built from TRDV1 and TRDJ1; D call uncertain. Trimming took off 0 bases at V and 3 bases at J, with 20 bases between the two ends. The CDR3 is 18 residues long. Germline V gives CDR1 TSWWSYY, CDR2 QGS. The CDR3 nucleotides read TGTGCTCTTGGGGAACTAAAGGTGTCCCCGCCCCGTGCCGATAAACTCATCTTT. Amino acid sequence: CALGELKVSPPRADKLIF.

The called J gene is TRDJ1, whereas the V gene has no call; the D call of TRDD3 is as the table states it, not checked on the DNA. The CDR3 has 17 residues. In DNA, the CDR3 is TGTGCTCTTGGGGAACTAAACCTAGGAGCCCCCGCCGATAAACTCATCTTT. It codes for CALGELNLGAPADKLIF.

Sample share makes this clone medium-sized (0.01 to 0.1%). The gene calls are TRDV3 and TRDJ3, with no clear D. Looked up from germline, CDR1 is TVYSNPD and CDR2 is GDNSRS (reference sequence). This CDR3 is built from 15 residues. Deletions cut 5 bases from V and 3 bases from J, with 14 bases between. DNA of the CDR3: TGTGCCACTCCCCGAATCGACTGGGACACCCGACAGATGTTTTTC. Protein product: CATPRIDWDTRQMFF.